These 27 T cell receptor beta chains were sequenced from one sample in a study of CD8 T cells in ankylosing spondylitis (dated by TCRdb to 2017 to 2019). Libraries were made using 5' RACE. The listed sequencing device is Illumina HiSeq 2500. TCRdb cleaned the public reads at Q25 with fastp, built clones with MiXCR and kept in-frame beta chains. Merged by CDR3 protein, the rows form single entries marked with the most common genes and DNA. In this sample the table shows around 330,000 distinct CDR3 sequences, roughly 12% of which occur a single time. Roughly 9.2% of the sample comes from the top ten. Sequencing was performed on blood, either unsorted or a sorted T cell fraction (not recorded which). The receptors shown here come from a female donor with ankylosing spondylitis or in good health (not recorded which).

This clonotype has a count of ten or more. The rearrangement uses TRBV20-1 and TRBJ2-1, with D possibly being TRBD2 (5 bases). This CDR3 has 13 residues. CDR1 is DFQATT, CDR2 SNEGSKA, per germline (reference sequence). The V gene lost 0 bases and the J gene lost 10 bases, with 13 bases spanning the gap. In DNA form, the CDR3 reads TGCAGTGCTAGAGATCAGACTATGGGGGAGCAGTTCTTC. This sequence encodes CSARDQTMGEQFF.

This clonotype was recorded many times. The chain recombines TRBV10-3 with TRBJ1-2; D remains ambiguous. Germline V CDR1 and CDR2: ENHRY, SYGVKD. V lost 7 bases and J 6 bases, leaving 12 bases between the germline ends. There are 12 residues in the CDR3. This CDR3 is CAINEPENGYTF. Here the CDR3 DNA reads TGTGCCATCAACGAGCCGGAAAATGGCTACACCTTC.

This clonotype was seen ten or more times. This chain links TRBV14 with TRBJ2-1, with TRBD2 as a possible D gene (6 bases). CDR3 length: 16 amino acids. Trimming took off 1 base at V and 2 bases at J, with 12 bases between the two ends. CDR1 and CDR2 (germline): SGHDN, FVKESK. The chain's CDR3 is CASSQVWRGAYNEQFF. Written as DNA, the CDR3 is TGTGCCAGCAGCCAAGTTTGGAGGGGCGCCTACAATGAGCAGTTCTTC.

This clonotype was seen only once. V gene TRBV30 combines with J gene TRBJ2-7, with D possibly being TRBD2 (5 bases). This CDR3 region has 12 residues. Germline V gives CDR1 GTSNPN, CDR2 SVGIG (reference sequence). With 3 bases removed from V and 3 bases from J, the gap between germline ends came to 9 bases. CDR3 residues: CAWRRANYEQYF. CDR3 bases: TGTGCCTGGAGGCGGGCCAACTACGAGCAGTACTTC.

CDR3: CASSSDSPNTQYF. The CDR3 DNA follows: TGCGCCAGCAGCTCCGACAGTCCAAATACGCAGTATTTT. The chain links TRBV5-1 to TRBJ2-3; TRBD1 might be the D (5 bases). The CDR3 contains 13 residues. Trimming pared 3 bases from V and 7 bases from J, leaving 12 bases between. Germline V lookup: CDR1 SGHRS, CDR2 YFSETQ. The variable domain in full, completed from reference TRBV5-1 and TRBJ2-3, reads KAGVTQTPRYLIKTRGQQVTLSCSPISGHRSVSWYQQTPGQGLQFLFEYFSETQRNKGNFPGRFSGRQFSNSRSEMNVSTLELGDSALYLCASSSDSPNTQYFGPGTRLTVL.

This clonotype showed up many times. This chain connects TRBV5-1 to TRBJ2-2; D may correspond to TRBD1 or TRBD2 (5 bases each). The V and J ends lost 3 bases and 5 bases respectively, with 14 bases between them. Germline-derived CDR1 and CDR2 are SGHRS and YFSETQ. The CDR3 totals 15 residues. Written as DNA, the CDR3 is TGCGCCAGCAGCTACCGGGACGGTTCAACCGGGGAGCTGTTTTTT. This gives the protein CASSYRDGSTGELFF. Filled out from reference TRBV5-1 and TRBJ2-2, the complete variable domain reads KAGVTQTPRYLIKTRGQQVTLSCSPISGHRSVSWYQQTPGQGLQFLFEYFSETQRNKGNFPGRFSGRQFSNSRSEMNVSTLELGDSALYLCASSYRDGSTGELFFGEGSRLTVL.

The rearrangement uses TRBV20-1 and TRBJ2-3; weak D call: TRBD1 (5 bases). The CDR3 is 16 residues long. V was pared by 3 bases and J by 0 bases, with 16 bases between. Germline V CDR1 and CDR2: DFQATT, SNEGSKA (reference sequence). CDR3 DNA: TGCAGTGCTAGGCTGGGGCTAGGCCGTAGCACAGATACGCAGTATTTT. This translates into CSARLGLGRSTDTQYF.

Comment on this clonotype: A single base separates this from a much larger clone, so it may be a read error. The rearrangement uses TRBV20-1 and TRBJ1-3, with D uncertain. The length of the CDR3 is 16 residues. Germline CDR1 and CDR2: DFQATT and SNEGSKA (reference sequence). The CDR3 DNA sequence: TGCAGTGCTAGAGATAAGAACAGCTATTCTGGAAACACCGTATATTTT. Translating it yields CSARDKNSYSGNTVYF.

This clonotype was observed at least ten times. This chain connects TRBV27 to TRBJ1-2, with D perhaps matching TRBD1 (5 bases). The CDR3 runs 15 residues. V lost 2 bases, J lost 4 bases, and 14 bases lay in between. The germline gives CDR1 MNHEY, CDR2 SMNVEV (reference sequence). CDR3 region: CASSLIWGGGYGYTF. The CDR3 coding sequence is TGTGCCAGCAGTTTAATATGGGGGGGAGGCTATGGCTACACCTTC.

This clonotype has a count of ten or more. The rearrangement joins TRBV4-1 to TRBJ2-7; TRBD2 agrees at 9 bases. There are 16 residues in the CDR3. CDR1 and CDR2 from the germline V gene are MGHRA and YSYEKL. Trimming cost V 3 bases and J 0 bases; bases outside gene matches: 6. CDR3 loop: CASSQAPSGNSYEQYF. The CDR3 bases are TGCGCCAGCAGCCAGGCCCCTAGCGGGAACTCCTACGAGCAGTACTTC.

This clonotype has only one observation. The chain combines TRBV10-2 with TRBJ2-1, with 10 bases aligning to TRBD2. This CDR3 has 16 amino acids. V was pared by 6 bases and J by 5 bases, with 10 bases of the junction left unmatched. Germline CDR1 is WSHSY and CDR2 is SAAADI. CDR3 residues: CASRQTLAGFDNEQFF. CDR3 DNA sequence: TGCGCCAGCAGGCAGACACTAGCGGGATTCGACAATGAGCAGTTCTTC.

This clonotype was recorded at least ten times. V usage is TRBV7-9 and J usage is TRBJ1-1, with TRBD1 matching over 9 bases. The CDR3 is made up of 14 amino acids. Germline CDR1 and CDR2: SEHNR and FQNEAQ (reference sequence). Trimming removed 1 base from V and 6 bases from J; junction bases left unmatched: 3. Here the CDR3 reads CASSLEQGAAEAFF. CDR3 in DNA: TGTGCCAGCAGCTTAGAACAGGGGGCCGCTGAAGCTTTCTTT.

This clonotype was picked up many times. This chain links TRBV5-1 with TRBJ2-1, with TRBD1 matching 8 bases. V dropped 4 bases and J dropped 0; count of bases not matched to a gene: 9. This CDR3 spans 17 amino acids. Germline CDR1 is SGHRS and CDR2 is YFSETQ. The CDR3 bases are TGCGCCAGCAGCATGACAGGGGCTCTGAGCTCCTACAATGAGCAGTTCTTC. It translates to CASSMTGALSSYNEQFF.

This chain connects TRBV3-1 to TRBJ1-6; 8 bases map to TRBD1. The CDR3 length is 15 residues. V lost 1 base to trimming and J lost 10 bases; unmatched junction nucleotides: 6. Germline CDR1 reads LGHDT; CDR2 reads YNNKEL (reference sequence). DNA of the CDR3: TGTGCCAGCAGCCAAGGGACAGGGATAAAGTCACCCCTCCACTTT. Its protein product is CASSQGTGIKSPLHF.

Many counts were recorded for this clonotype. The chain employs TRBV18 and TRBJ2-7; 7 bases match TRBD1. The trim removed 4 bases at V and 2 bases at J, leaving 5 bases unmatched. Germline loops: CDR1 KGHSH, CDR2 LQKENI. This CDR3 has 14 residues. The DNA of the CDR3 is TGTGCCAGCTCACTCGGGACAGATCCCTACGAGCAGTACTTC. Protein sequence: CASSLGTDPYEQYF.

The V call is TRBV5-1, the J call TRBJ2-7; the match to TRBD2 covers 7 bases. The germline gives CDR1 SGHRS, CDR2 YFSETQ. The V segment lost 6 bases and the J segment 3 bases; nucleotides outside the gene matches: 6. The CDR3 is 13 residues long. CDR3 protein: CASTVTGGYEQYF. Here the CDR3 DNA reads TGCGCCAGCACCGTGACGGGGGGCTACGAGCAGTACTTC.

This clonotype was observed at least ten times. The chain carries TRBV12-3 or TRBV12-4 and TRBJ1-5; 7 nucleotides line up with TRBD1. There are 16 residues in the CDR3. The junction had 9 bases not matched to a gene; V was cut back by 6 bases and J by 1 base. In DNA, the CDR3 is TGTGCCAGCAGGGACTACAGGGGAAACAGCAATCAGCCCCAGCATTTT. Amino acid sequence: CASRDYRGNSNQPQHF.

This clonotype was seen a few times. The chain couples TRBV12-3 or TRBV12-4 to TRBJ2-2, with D possibly matching TRBD2 (6 bases). The CDR3 runs 15 residues. V lost 6 bases to trimming and J lost 2 bases, with 13 bases between them. The CDR3 DNA is TGTGCCAGCAGCCTTGGGGGGTTTAACACCGGGGAGCTGTTTTTT. Translating gives CASSLGGFNTGELFF.

This clonotype has a count of ten or more. The chain combines TRBV15 with TRBJ2-3; 7 nucleotides agree with TRBD2. Trimming took 0 bases from V and 4 from J; bases not matched to a gene: 10. From germline, CDR1 is LNHNV and CDR2 YYDKDF (reference sequence). This CDR3 has 17 residues. The CDR3 protein is CATSRDLFLAAPDTQYF. Written as DNA, the CDR3 is TGTGCCACCAGCAGAGATCTCTTCCTAGCGGCCCCAGATACGCAGTATTTT.

J is TRBJ1-4 and V is TRBV7-9; no clear D gene. The length of the CDR3 is 16 residues. Looked up from germline, CDR1 is SEHNR and CDR2 is FQNEAQ (reference sequence). V gave up 5 bases and J gave up 1 base, with 14 bases separating them. CDR3 in DNA: TGTGCCAGCAGCCCGTCTGACGGTCGAACTAATGAAAAACTGTTTTTT. Translated, it gives CASSPSDGRTNEKLFF.

Only a few counts were recorded for this clonotype. The J gene is TRBJ1-1, the V gene TRBV5-1, with D possibly matching TRBD1 (6 bases). The CDR3 is 18 residues long. Germline V CDR1 and CDR2: SGHRS, YFSETQ. Trimming removed 4 bases from V and 3 bases from J, with 25 bases in between. The DNA of the CDR3 is TGCGCCAGCAGCCTTGGCGGCGGGGGCAGGCTAGCGGACACTGAAGCTTTCTTT. Its translation is CASSLGGGGRLADTEAFF.

This clonotype was counted at least ten times. The V gene is TRBV27, the J gene TRBJ2-7; TRBD1 is a possible D gene (5 bases). V was pared by 3 bases and J by 5 bases, with 17 bases between. The CDR3 runs 15 residues. Per germline, CDR1 MNHEY and CDR2 SMNVEV (reference sequence). The CDR3 here is CASSFLVGALDEQYF. As DNA, the CDR3 is TGTGCCAGCAGTTTCTTAGTAGGGGCTCTTGACGAGCAGTACTTC.

This clonotype was observed many times. The genes are TRBV11-2 and TRBJ1-3; possible D gene TRBD1, 5 bases. The CDR3 runs to 14 residues. The V end lost 5 bases, the J end lost 2 bases, and 10 bases lay between the germline ends. In germline, CDR1 is SGHAT, CDR2 FQNNGV. This CDR3 is CASSVQGPGNTIYF. The CDR3 nucleotides are TGTGCCAGCAGCGTTCAGGGTCCTGGAAACACCATATATTTT. The full variable domain, with the rest looked up from reference TRBV11-2 and TRBJ1-3, is EAGVAQSPRYKIIEKRQSVAFWCNPISGHATLYWYQQILGQGPKLLIQFQNNGVVDDSQLPKDRFSAERLKGVDSTLKIQPAKLEDSAVYLCASSVQGPGNTIYFGEGSWLTVV.

The table lists this clonotype with many counts. The V call is TRBV5-1, the J call TRBJ2-7, with 9 bases fitting TRBD1. Trimming cost V 5 bases and J 1 base; bases outside gene matches: 4. The CDR3 loop spans 14 amino acids. CDR1 is SGHRS, CDR2 YFSETQ, per germline. In DNA, the CDR3 is TGCGCCAGCAGTAGGGACAGGGTATCCTACGAGCAGTACTTC. Protein: CASSRDRVSYEQYF.

This clonotype has more than one count but fewer than ten. The V call is TRBV12-3 or TRBV12-4, the J call TRBJ2-7; D is perhaps TRBD2 (6 bases). The CDR3 loop spans 14 amino acids. The V and J ends lost 6 bases and 7 bases respectively, with 19 bases between them. CDR3 nucleotides: TGTGCCAGCAGCGCCTCACGGGGGAACACGGAGCAGTACTTC. It yields the protein CASSASRGNTEQYF.

The sample holds many counts of this clonotype. The rearrangement joins TRBV20-1 to TRBJ2-7; either TRBD1 or TRBD2 may fit D (6 bases each). Trimming pared 5 bases from V and 4 bases from J, leaving 18 bases between. Per germline, CDR1 DFQATT and CDR2 SNEGSKA (reference sequence). The CDR3 totals 14 residues. CDR3 sequence: CSAADRGLGYEQYF. In nucleotides, the CDR3 is TGCAGTGCTGCTGATCGGGGGCTAGGATACGAGCAGTACTTC.

This chain joins TRBV7-9 and TRBJ2-1; D is tentatively TRBD1 or TRBD2 (5 bases each). Germline V CDR1 and CDR2: SEHNR, FQNEAQ (reference sequence). The V end was cut by 5 bases, the J end by 0 bases, with 17 bases between. CDR3 length equals 17 residues. The CDR3 sequence: CASSPRGGGSSYNEQFF. The DNA of the CDR3 is TGTGCCAGCAGCCCCCGGGGCGGAGGCTCCTCCTACAATGAGCAGTTCTTC.